Given below is one TCR beta chain in context. Its antigen is undetermined. These data belong to a study of vaccination and CD4 T cells after COVID-19. Background on the study: Nasal swab PCR detected SARS-CoV-2 in convalescent patients, who comprised several mild cases and one severe case. Post-COVID draws followed diagnosis by a median roughly 93 days (range 35 to 161).

CDR3 size: 15 residues. V was cut by 8 bases and J by 1 base, with 17 bases left in between. Germline lookup yields CDR1 WSHSY and CDR2 SAAADI. Noted treatment: roughly 10-day PBMC culture with coronavirus spike peptide pools or control peptides (ViraFEST assay). General study results and limits: Counts of SARS-CoV-2-reactive clonotypes had a median that went from roughly 21 to 40, a nonsignificant change.

The Oncomine TCR Beta short-read assay was applied to DNA of cultured CD4+ T cells. TCRdb processed the PCR reads anew with MiXCR; each CDR3 protein has one entry. This table has around 20,000 distinct CDR3 sequences, about half appearing once. V gene TRBV10-2 combines with J gene TRBJ2-5, with unresolved D. The sequencing here drew on CD4+ T cells from blood, cultured in vitro, taken before SARS-CoV-2 vaccination. The receptor comes from a human donor who had recovered from COVID-19. In DNA, the CDR3 is TGCGCCAGCCAGCTACCTAGGCGAACCCAAGAGACCCAGTACTTC. Translating gives CASQLPRRTQETQYF.